This record looks at one T cell receptor (beta chain) sequence and its context. The data were obtained in a study of blood T cell repertoires in COVID-19. Using immunoSEQ multiplex PCR, the repertoire was profiled, and TCRdb retains in-frame clones only, with some absent. The table shows about 24,000 clones, with around nine tenths occurring only once. Losses at the gene ends were 2 bases for V and 5 bases for J; bases not matched to a gene: 14. The germline gives CDR1 SGHTA, CDR2 FQGTGA. The length of the CDR3 is 17 residues. Sample: peripheral blood. This sequence joins TRBV7-3 and TRBJ2-5; 7 bases are shared with TRBD2. This clonotype originated in a man between 45 and 60 years old with active COVID-19. The CDR3 nucleotides are TGTGCCAGCAGCTTAGGGGTGGGAGGGGCCCTCAGGGAGACCCAGTACTTC. Protein: CASSLGVGGALRETQYF.